The 6 T cell receptor beta chains reported below all come from one sample, sequenced in a study of Ad26.COV2.S vaccination and SARS-CoV-2 variants (dated by TCRdb to the early 2020s). To prepare the library, the immunoSEQ multiplex PCR assay was applied. TCRdb took this table from immuneACCESS and kept in-frame rearrangements with V and J called. Such tables lack part of the clones; where checked against another copy, unresolved V genes explain under half of the gap, and the rest is unexplained. Here the sample has 410,000 or so clones; 90% occur a single time. Of the sample, 9% to 15% is held by the ten largest clones. The label giving this sample's treatment or condition can be read as: 15 to 20 received Ad26.COV2.S at low or high dose, single or two shots; several received placebo; per-sample allocation not given. Repertoires of vaccine and placebo recipients were sequenced from samples collected on day 63 after the first injection.

This specimen was peripheral blood, taken in a trial of Ad26.COV2.S vaccine versus placebo. The source of these receptors is a person between 18 and 60 years old who received the Ad26.COV2.S COVID-19 vaccine or a placebo.

The chain links TRBV11-2 to TRBJ2-5, with D possibly TRBD1 on 7 matching bases. The CDR3 length is 16 residues. From germline, CDR1 is SGHAT and CDR2 FQNNGV. Trimming left V 5 bases short and J 4 bases short, with 20 bases between. The CDR3 bases are TGTGCCAGCAGCCCCCCCGCGGGACAGACGGGAGAGACCCAGTACTTC. The encoded protein is CASSPPAGQTGETQYF.

The chain carries TRBV14 and TRBJ2-6, with D hard to call. Trimming removed 4 bases at V and 6 bases at J, with 7 bases between. The germline gives CDR1 SGHDN, CDR2 FVKESK. The CDR3 has 13 amino acids. CDR3 amino acids: CASSPPAANVLTF. CDR3 bases: TGTGCCAGCAGCCCCCCAGCGGCCAACGTCCTGACTTTC. Variable domain in full (rest from reference TRBV14 and TRBJ2-6): EAGVTQFPSHSVIEKGQTVTLRCDPISGHDNLYWYRRVMGKEIKFLLHFVKESKQDESGMPNNRFLAERTGGTYSTLKVQPAELEDSGVYFCASSPPAANVLTFGAGSRLTVL.

This clone was detected only once. The V gene is TRBV7-2, the J gene TRBJ1-2; a weak D match, TRBD1 (6 bases). V was shortened by 5 bases and J by 5 bases, with 18 bases between the two germline ends. Germline values: CDR1 SGHTA, CDR2 FQGNSA. The CDR3 contains 15 residues. The CDR3: CASSQDWGLGYGYTF. The CDR3 region has the DNA TGTGCCAGCAGCCAAGACTGGGGGCTCGGGTATGGCTACACCTTC.

A single count supports this clone. The V and J genes are TRBV28 and TRBJ2-7; tentative D call: TRBD1 (5 bases). V was clipped by 3 bases and J by 0 bases, with 15 bases between them. This CDR3 has 16 residues. CDR1 is MDHEN and CDR2 is SYDVKM in the germline V gene. CDR3 loop: CASSFGVGLSSYEQYF. CDR3 in DNA: TGTGCCAGCAGTTTTGGCGTGGGGCTTAGCTCCTACGAGCAGTACTTC.

This clone has just one count. The gene calls are TRBV29-1 and TRBJ1-2; 9 bases are shared with TRBD1. Germline V lookup: CDR1 SQVTM, CDR2 ANQGSEA. Trimming removed 2 bases from V and 6 bases from J; junction bases left unmatched: 10. CDR3 length: 15 residues. The CDR3 sequence: CSVEKGQGQKDGYTF. CDR3 nucleotide sequence: TGCAGCGTTGAAAAGGGACAGGGACAAAAGGATGGCTACACCTTC.

This clone was seen once. This chain joins TRBV7-9 and TRBJ2-1; TRBD2 agrees at 10 bases. The CDR3 is 18 residues long. The V and J ends lost 1 base and 9 bases, in that order; junction bases with no gene match: 15. Germline V gene data show CDR1 as SEHNR and CDR2 as FQNEAQ (reference sequence). CDR3 bases: TGTGCCAGCAGCTTAGATGCCGGGGGGCTAGCGGGAGATCGTGAGCAGTTCTTC. Its protein product is CASSLDAGGLAGDREQFF.